The 9 T cell receptor beta chains below come from one sample, sequenced in a study of control samples from healthy donors and cancer patients. Generated by immunoSEQ multiplex PCR, the TCRdb table keeps only in-frame clones and is missing some. Found here are roughly 79,000 clones, roughly 84% of them singletons; the top ten hold around 15%. Sequenced sample: blood. The receptor source for this set is a man between 50 and 59 years old in good health.

This clone was seen ten or more times. V and J are TRBV28 and TRBJ2-7; D is uncertain. CDR1 MDHEN and CDR2 SYDVKM come from the germline V gene. This CDR3 is 11 amino acids long. V lost 10 bases and J lost 12, with 19 bases in between. This CDR3 reads CATLIRGSVYF. Written as DNA, the CDR3 is TGTGCCACCCTCATCCGAGGTAGTGTGTACTTC.

The chain employs TRBV24-1 and TRBJ2-6; 8 nucleotides match TRBD1. Germline values: CDR1 KGHDR, CDR2 SFDVKD. This CDR3 spans 16 amino acids. V dropped 4 bases and J dropped 7; count of bases not matched to a gene: 8. The chain's CDR3 is CATSDPDRVDANVLTF. CDR3 bases: TGTGCCACCAGTGACCCGGACAGGGTCGACGCCAACGTCCTGACTTTC.

There are a few counts of this clone. The chain is built from TRBV30 and TRBJ2-2, with D possibly being TRBD2 (5 bases). Looked up from germline, CDR1 is GTSNPN and CDR2 is SVGIG (reference sequence). Trimming stripped 4 bases from V and 6 bases from J, with 15 bases between. The CDR3 length is 14 residues. CDR3 nucleotides: TGTGCCTGGAAAGGCAACCTGGAGGCCGGGGAGCTGTTTTTT. It is translated as CAWKGNLEAGELFF.

V and J are TRBV5-1 and TRBJ2-3, with TRBD1 as a possible D gene (6 bases). With 4 bases removed from V and 3 bases from J, the gap between germline ends came to 12 bases. Germline CDR1 and CDR2: SGHRS and YFSETQ. This CDR3 has 14 residues. The CDR3 loop reads CASSPGQKTDTQYF. For the CDR3, the DNA is TGCGCCAGCAGCCCAGGACAGAAAACAGATACGCAGTATTTT.

The J gene is TRBJ2-7, the V gene TRBV3-1 (or the pseudogene TRBV3-2), with TRBD2 identical over 10 bases. V lost 3 bases and J lost 5; bases outside the gene matches: 10. CDR1 LGHDT and CDR2 YNNKEL come from the germline V gene (reference sequence). The CDR3 contains 16 residues. CDR3 residues: CASSQPLAGLFHEQYF. For the CDR3, the DNA is TGTGCCAGCAGCCAGCCACTAGCGGGACTTTTCCACGAGCAGTACTTC.

The chain joins TRBV15 to TRBJ1-1; a weak D match, TRBD1 (5 bases). The CDR3 covers 15 residues. The germline CDR1 and CDR2 sequences are LNHNV and YYDKDF (reference sequence). Between the trimmed V and J ends, which lost 5 bases and 1 base, there was a span of 14 bases. The CDR3 sequence is CATSPVARANTEAFF. The CDR3 region has the DNA TGTGCCACCAGCCCTGTTGCCAGGGCGAACACTGAAGCTTTCTTT. Full variable domain (remainder filled in from reference TRBV15 and TRBJ1-1): DAMVIQNPRYQVTQFGKPVTLSCSQTLNHNVMYWYQQKSSQAPKLLFHYYDKDFNNEADTPDNFQSRRPNTSFCFLDIRSPGLGDTAMYLCATSPVARANTEAFFGQGTRLTVV.

This clone was observed a handful of times. The chain uses TRBV2 and TRBJ1-5; 7 bases line up with TRBD1. This CDR3 comprises 13 residues. J was trimmed by 0 bases and V by 10 bases; bases with no gene match: 3. Germline V lookup: CDR1 SNHLY, CDR2 FYNNEI. For the CDR3, the DNA is TGTGCCACCGGGACAGTTAGCAATCAGCCCCAGCATTTT. As protein: CATGTVSNQPQHF.

This chain links TRBV3-1 (or the pseudogene TRBV3-2) with TRBJ1-5; 7 positions match TRBD1. The V and J ends lost 6 bases and 7 bases, in that order; junction bases with no gene match: 3. Germline lookup yields CDR1 LGHDT and CDR2 YNNKEL (reference sequence). The CDR3 sequence is 12 residues long. The CDR3 spells CASSYRGQPQHF. The CDR3 DNA reads TGTGCCAGCAGTTACAGGGGACAGCCCCAGCATTTT.

The rearrangement links TRBV4-2 to TRBJ2-7; TRBD2 matches at 8 bases. Germline lookup yields CDR1 LGHNA and CDR2 YNFKEQ. The CDR3 is 15 residues long. Trimming at V came to 4 bases and at J to 1 base, leaving 6 bases not matched to a gene. The CDR3 coding sequence is TGTGCCAGCAGCCCTCGGGGGGGCGGATCCTACGAGCAGTACTTC. This sequence encodes CASSPRGGGSYEQYF.